This T cell receptor beta chain was recovered during a study of metastatic and nonmetastatic thyroid tumors. The overall study: From malignant and benign thyroid patients, repertoires in blood and in tumor or nodule tissue were compared. Study results and caveats: Versus benign nodules, malignant thyroid tumors reportedly had significantly higher TCR beta diversity, in blood and tumor.

Thyroid surgery was performed in patients who had received no treatment beforehand. Germline CDR1 MNHNS, CDR2 SASEGT. The CDR3 extends over 15 amino acids. V was clipped by 2 bases and J by 4 bases, with 12 bases between them. In the original analysis: A classifier of distant metastasis in papillary thyroid cancer was built from CDR3 differences (across clinicopathological groups). MiXCR reprocessed the PCR reads for TCRdb. The V and J calls and clone size come from TCRdb's table, not from the authors' own analysis. This repertoire shows 14,000 to 15,000 clones, 3.6% found once; its top ten account for 27%. A word on this clone: Its antigen remains unidentified.

The rearrangement joins TRBV6-1 to TRBJ1-5, with D perhaps TRBD1 (5 bases). This sequence originates from a female donor with papillary thyroid cancer or a benign thyroid nodule (not recorded which). Some clones in this sample may be carry-over from other donors' samples. Sequenced sample: tumor tissue. CDR3 sequence: CASSEFLGENQPQHF. In DNA form, the CDR3 reads TGTGCCAGCAGTGAATTCTTGGGGGAGAATCAGCCCCAGCATTTT.